This T cell receptor (beta chain) emerged from a study of response to subunit inactivated influenza vaccine. TCRdb re-derived calls from the RT-PCR reads in MiXCR, one entry per CDR3 protein. The sample holds fewer than 600,000 distinct CDR3 sequences; about 7.2% are singletons and the top ten take under 15%. Study results and limitations: Authors suggested that a seasonal influenza vaccination recruits few new T cells each time.

In this sample, this clonotype turned up a few times. Its specificity is unknown. The CDR3 totals 12 residues. Trimming left V 3 bases short and J 10 bases short, with 11 bases between. CDR1 MNHNS and CDR2 SASEGT come from the germline V gene. The receptor comes from a man aged 45 to 75 who received an inactivated influenza vaccine. The specimen was PBMCs from blood, collected around 25 months after vaccination. This chain links TRBV6-1 with TRBJ2-3; TRBD2 might be the D (5 bases). CDR3 nucleotides: TGTGCCAGCAGTGAGAGCGGCCCGGCGCAGTATTTT. This gives the protein CASSESGPAQYF.